Given below is one T cell receptor (beta chain) in context. This entry is derived from a study of blood T cell repertoires in COVID-19. The table came from immunoSEQ multiplex PCR; TCRdb's copy has only in-frame clones and leaves some out. The table has tens of thousands of clones, about 80% seen once. Germline V gene data show CDR1 as SGHKS and CDR2 as YYEKEE (reference sequence). Trimming cost V 4 bases and J 8 bases; bases outside gene matches: 12. This CDR3 has 16 residues. The V gene is TRBV5-5, the J gene TRBJ2-1; 10 bases fit TRBD2. Sample: peripheral blood. The receptor's source is a man aged 25-45 years with COVID-19, enrolled during active disease. CDR3 coding DNA: TGTGCCAGCAGCCCGTTGCTAGCGGGAGACAGCGATGAGCAGTTCTTC. It is translated as CASSPLLAGDSDEQFF.